What follows is one TCR beta chain and its context. Graft tissue processing released intraepithelial and lamina propria lymphocytes. Assay: immunoSEQ multiplex PCR; the TCRdb copy retains only in-frame clones and omits some. The sample includes approximately 18,000 clones, 60% to 80% of them seen just once. The data derive from a study of graft-versus-host responses after intestinal transplantation. The wider study: Recipients got multivisceral, liver-intestinal, or isolated intestinal transplants.

V was cut by 5 bases and J by 0 bases, with 13 bases left in between. The CDR3 loop spans 15 amino acids. CDR1 MNHNY and CDR2 SVGAGI come from the germline V gene (reference sequence). The material was ileum tissue, obtained almost 470 days after intestinal transplant. This rearrangement joins TRBV6-6 to TRBJ1-2, with D perhaps matching TRBD1 (6 bases). The clonotype originates from a human patient who received an intestinal transplant, so some T cells may come from the graft donor. The CDR3, as DNA: TGTGCCAGCAGTCATACAGGGAGAGCTAACTATGGCTACACCTTC. It codes for CASSHTGRANYGYTF.